The clone carrying this T cell receptor (beta chain) was seen only once. These data belong to a study of CD8 T cells in Susac syndrome. With random hexamers, roughly 0.45 to 1 ug RNA was reverse transcribed. TCRdb used MiXCR to reprocess the immunoSEQ multiplex PCR reads, holding one entry per CDR3 protein. The table lists about 300,000 distinct CDR3 sequences, 70% to 90% of them singletons. The germline V and J ends were trimmed by 1 base and 9 bases, with 8 bases remaining between them. CDR1 is SGHRS, CDR2 YFSETQ, per germline. CDR3 length: 13 residues. This sequence joins TRBV5-1 and TRBJ1-6; unclear D gene. Sequencing input: CD8+ T cells from PBMCs. This TCR was sampled from a human donor with multiple sclerosis. CDR3 DNA sequence: TGCGCCAGCAGCTTGAGTGGGCGTTCACCCCTCCACTTT. Its protein product is CASSLSGRSPLHF.